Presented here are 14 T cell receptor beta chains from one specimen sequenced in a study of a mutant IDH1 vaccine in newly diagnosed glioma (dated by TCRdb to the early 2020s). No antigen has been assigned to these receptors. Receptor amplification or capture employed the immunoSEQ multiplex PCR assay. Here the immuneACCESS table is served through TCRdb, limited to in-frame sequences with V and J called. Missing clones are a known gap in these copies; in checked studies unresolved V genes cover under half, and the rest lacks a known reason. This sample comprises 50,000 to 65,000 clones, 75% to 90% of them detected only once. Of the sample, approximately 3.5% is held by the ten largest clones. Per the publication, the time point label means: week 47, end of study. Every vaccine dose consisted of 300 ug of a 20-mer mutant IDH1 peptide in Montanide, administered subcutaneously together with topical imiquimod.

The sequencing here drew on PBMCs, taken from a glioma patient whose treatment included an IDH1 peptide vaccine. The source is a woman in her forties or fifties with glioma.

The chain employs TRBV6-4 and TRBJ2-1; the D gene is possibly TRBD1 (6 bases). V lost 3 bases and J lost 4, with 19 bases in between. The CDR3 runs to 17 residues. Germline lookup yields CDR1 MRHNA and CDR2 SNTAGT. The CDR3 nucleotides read TGTGCCAGCAGTGAGCAAGAGACAGGAATCAATTACAATGAGCAGTTCTTC. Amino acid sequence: CASSEQETGINYNEQFF.

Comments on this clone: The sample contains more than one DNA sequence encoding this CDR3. The CDR3 DNA reads TGTGCCAGCAGTTACTCGACTGGTTACGAGCAGTACTTC. Translating it yields CASSYSTGYEQYF. The chain links TRBV6-6 to TRBJ2-7; D gene unclear. V was pared by 0 bases and J by 4 bases, with 7 bases between. CDR3 size: 13 residues. Germline loops: CDR1 MNHNY, CDR2 SVGAGI (reference sequence).

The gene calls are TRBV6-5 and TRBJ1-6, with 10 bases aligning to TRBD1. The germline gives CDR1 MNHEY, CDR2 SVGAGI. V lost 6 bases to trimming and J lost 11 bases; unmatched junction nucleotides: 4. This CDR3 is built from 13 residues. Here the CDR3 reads CASSPDRGTPLHF. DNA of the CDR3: TGTGCCAGCAGCCCGGACAGGGGGACACCCCTCCACTTT.

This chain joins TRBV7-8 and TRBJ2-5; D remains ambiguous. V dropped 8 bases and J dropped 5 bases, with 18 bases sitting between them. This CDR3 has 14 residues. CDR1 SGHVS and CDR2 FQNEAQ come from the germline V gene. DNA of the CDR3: TGTGCCAGCGAAGTTTTGGGGAACGGGGAGACCCAGTACTTC. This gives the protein CASEVLGNGETQYF.

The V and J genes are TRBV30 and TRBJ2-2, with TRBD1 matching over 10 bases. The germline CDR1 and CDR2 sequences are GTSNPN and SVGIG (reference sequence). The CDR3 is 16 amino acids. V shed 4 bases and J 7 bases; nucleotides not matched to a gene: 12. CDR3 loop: CAWNHGQGGFSGELFF. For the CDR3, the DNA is TGTGCCTGGAATCACGGACAGGGGGGTTTTAGCGGGGAGCTGTTTTTT.

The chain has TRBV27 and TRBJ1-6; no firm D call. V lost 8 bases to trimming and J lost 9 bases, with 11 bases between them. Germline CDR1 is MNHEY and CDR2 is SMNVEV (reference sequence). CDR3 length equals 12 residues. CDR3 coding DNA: TGTGCCAGCCGCACCTTGACTTCACCCCTCCACTTT. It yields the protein CASRTLTSPLHF.

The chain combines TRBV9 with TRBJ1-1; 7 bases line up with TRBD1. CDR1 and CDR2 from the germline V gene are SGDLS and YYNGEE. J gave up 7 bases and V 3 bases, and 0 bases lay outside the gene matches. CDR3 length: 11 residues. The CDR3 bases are TGTGCCAGCAGCGGGGACAGTGAAGCTTTCTTT. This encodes CASSGDSEAFF.

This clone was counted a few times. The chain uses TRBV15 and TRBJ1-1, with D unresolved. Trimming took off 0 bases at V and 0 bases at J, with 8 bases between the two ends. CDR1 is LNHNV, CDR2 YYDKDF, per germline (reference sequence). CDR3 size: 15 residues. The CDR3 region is CATSRDKALNTEAFF. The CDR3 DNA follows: TGTGCCACCAGCAGAGATAAGGCACTGAACACTGAAGCTTTCTTT.

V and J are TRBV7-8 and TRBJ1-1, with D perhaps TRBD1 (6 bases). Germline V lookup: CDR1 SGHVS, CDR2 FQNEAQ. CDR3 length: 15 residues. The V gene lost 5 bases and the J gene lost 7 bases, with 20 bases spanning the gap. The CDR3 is CASSLSGQPQGEAFF. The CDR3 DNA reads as TGTGCCAGCAGCCTCTCGGGTCAACCACAGGGTGAAGCTTTCTTT.

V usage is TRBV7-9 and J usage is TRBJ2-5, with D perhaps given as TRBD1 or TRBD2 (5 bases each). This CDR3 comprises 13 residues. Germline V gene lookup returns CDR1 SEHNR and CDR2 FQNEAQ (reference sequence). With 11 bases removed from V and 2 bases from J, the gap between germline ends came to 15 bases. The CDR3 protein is CAGEQGTQETQYF. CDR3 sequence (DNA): TGTGCCGGGGAGCAGGGCACACAAGAGACCCAGTACTTC.

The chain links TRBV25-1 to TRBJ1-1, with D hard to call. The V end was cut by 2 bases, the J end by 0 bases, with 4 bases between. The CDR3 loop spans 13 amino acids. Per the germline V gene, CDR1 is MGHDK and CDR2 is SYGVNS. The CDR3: CASSELLNTEAFF. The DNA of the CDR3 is TGTGCCAGCAGTGAACTGTTGAACACTGAAGCTTTCTTT.

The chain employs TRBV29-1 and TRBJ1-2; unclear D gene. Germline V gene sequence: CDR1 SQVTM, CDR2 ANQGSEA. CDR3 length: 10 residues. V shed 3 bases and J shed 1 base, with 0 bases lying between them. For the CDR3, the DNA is TGCAGCGTTGATAACTATGGCTACACCTTC. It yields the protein CSVDNYGYTF.

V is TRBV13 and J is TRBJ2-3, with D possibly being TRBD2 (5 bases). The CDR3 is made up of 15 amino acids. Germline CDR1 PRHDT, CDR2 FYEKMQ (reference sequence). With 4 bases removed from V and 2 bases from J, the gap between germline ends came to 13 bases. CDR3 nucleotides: TGTGCCAGCAGCTCCCCAACGGGGTACACAGATACGCAGTATTTT. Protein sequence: CASSSPTGYTDTQYF.

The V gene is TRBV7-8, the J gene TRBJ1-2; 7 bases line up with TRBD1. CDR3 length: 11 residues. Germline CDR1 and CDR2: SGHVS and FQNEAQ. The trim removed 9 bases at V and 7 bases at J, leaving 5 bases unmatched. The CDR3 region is CASQGGGGYTF. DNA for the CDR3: TGTGCCAGTCAGGGGGGGGGTGGCTACACCTTC. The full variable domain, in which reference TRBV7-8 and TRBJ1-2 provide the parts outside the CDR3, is GAGVSQSPRYKVAKRGQDVALRCDPISGHVSLFWYQQALGQGPEFLTYFQNEAQLDKSGLPSDRFFAERPEGSVSTLKIQRTQQEDSAVYLCASQGGGGYTFGSGTRLTVV.